This T cell receptor (beta chain) was recovered during a study of identical twins. TCRdb reprocessed the 5' RACE reads with MiXCR, giving one entry per CDR3 protein. The table has 200,000 to 250,000 distinct CDR3 sequences, about 7% seen once. CDR1 DFQATT and CDR2 SNEGSKA come from the germline V gene (reference sequence). J gave up 1 base and V 3 bases, and 8 bases lay outside the gene matches. The length of the CDR3 is 15 residues. Findings and caveats of the study: Twin sharing of out-of-frame TCR alpha was underestimated by models in monozygotic pairs.

To note about this clonotype: The antigen remains undetermined.

These data were also filed under a second study, of yellow fever vaccine responses in identical twins.

The sequence was obtained from a woman under 30 in good health. J is TRBJ2-5 and V is TRBV20-1; 7 bases match TRBD2. Specimen: memory (CD45RO+) T cells sorted from blood. The CDR3 DNA is TGCAGTGCTAGGTTAGGGAGCGGGATCCAAGAGACCCAGTACTTC. This translates into CSARLGSGIQETQYF.